The 10 T cell receptor beta chains given below trace back to one sample, sequenced in a study of blood T cell repertoires in COVID-19. Sequencing used immunoSEQ multiplex PCR; TCRdb keeps in-frame clones, though not all of them. The sample contains 250,000 to 300,000 clones, about 86% of which appear only once. The sequenced sample consisted of peripheral blood. Source of these receptors: a woman aged 55-69 years with active or convalescent COVID-19.

V usage is TRBV7-6 and J usage is TRBJ2-5, with 9 bases identical to TRBD2. The CDR3 runs 17 residues. The V gene's germline CDR1 is SGHVS and CDR2 FNYEAQ. The V and J ends lost 1 base and 5 bases, in that order; junction bases with no gene match: 11. The CDR3 DNA follows: TGTGCCAGCAGCTTAGGTCTCGCGGGGGGGCCTTCGGAGACCCAGTACTTC. The encoded protein is CASSLGLAGGPSETQYF. The entire variable domain, with the rest obtained from reference TRBV7-6 and TRBJ2-5, is as follows: GAGVSQSPRYKVTKRGQDVALRCDPISGHVSLYWYRQALGQGPEFLTYFNYEAQQDKSGLPNDRFSAERPEGSISTLTIQRTEQRDSAMYRCASSLGLAGGPSETQYFGPGTRLLVL.

In its sample, this clone was seen a few times. The genes are TRBV7-3 and TRBJ2-6; TRBD1 matches 10 bases. The CDR3 sequence is 19 residues long. Germline V gene sequence: CDR1 SGHTA, CDR2 FQGTGA. The V and J ends lost 5 bases and 7 bases, in that order; junction bases with no gene match: 17. CDR3 in amino acids: CASSPQPGTGDSRANVLTF. In nucleotides, the CDR3 is TGTGCCAGCAGCCCCCAACCCGGGACAGGGGACTCTCGCGCCAACGTCCTGACTTTC.

V and J are TRBV7-6 and TRBJ2-5, with TRBD2 matching 11 bases. Germline CDR1 SGHVS, CDR2 FNYEAQ. Trimming at V came to 1 base and at J to 0 bases, leaving 4 bases not matched to a gene. The CDR3 has 17 residues. CDR3 sequence reads: CASSLGRLAGYQETQYF. CDR3 coding DNA: TGTGCCAGCAGCTTAGGTCGACTAGCGGGGTACCAAGAGACCCAGTACTTC.

The count of this clone is one. A read error may produce the germline difference seen at one junction end. The chain has TRBV7-7 and TRBJ2-2; TRBD2 aligns across 9 bases. Germline CDR1 and CDR2: SSHAT and FNYEAQ (reference sequence). CDR3 size: 17 residues. CDR3 in amino acids: CASSLASGALNTGELFF. The CDR3 DNA is TGTGCTAGCAGCTTAGCTAGCGGGGCGCTGAACACCGGGGAGCTGTTTTTT.

This chain connects TRBV5-8 to TRBJ1-3, with D unclear. Germline V gene data show CDR1 as SGHTS and CDR2 as YDEGEE. The V end was cut by 4 bases, the J end by 8 bases, with 22 bases between. This CDR3 is 16 amino acids long. CDR3 residues: CASSRRMGSQADTIYF. The CDR3 coding sequence is TGTGCCAGCAGCCGGAGGATGGGATCCCAAGCGGACACCATATATTTT.

CDR3 nucleotides: TGCGCCAGCAGCTTGGGGGCCGTGGGGAACACTGAAGCTTTCTTT. Translating it yields CASSLGAVGNTEAFF. The rearrangement uses TRBV5-1 and TRBJ1-1; D is ambiguous. The CDR3 runs to 15 residues. Trimming removed 0 bases at V and 1 base at J, with 10 bases between. Germline assignment: CDR1 SGHRS and CDR2 YFSETQ.

This sequence joins TRBV4-3 and TRBJ1-6; D remains unclear. Germline CDR1 is LGHNA and CDR2 is YSLEER. The CDR3 has 15 amino acids. The ends were cut back, 0 bases at V and 9 bases at J, with 12 bases in the middle. The CDR3 DNA reads TGCGCCAGCAGCCAAGAGTGGGGAGGAGGTTCACCCCTCCACTTT. Translation: CASSQEWGGGSPLHF.

The V gene is TRBV10-3, the J gene TRBJ2-7, with 8 bases aligning to TRBD2. There are 14 residues in the CDR3. Germline V gives CDR1 ENHRY, CDR2 SYGVKD. V shed 4 bases and J 2 bases; nucleotides not matched to a gene: 4. The CDR3 loop reads CAISATGGPYEQYF. Written as DNA, the CDR3 is TGTGCCATCAGTGCGACGGGGGGGCCCTACGAGCAGTACTTC.

The V and J genes are TRBV7-3 and TRBJ1-2; no reliable D call. CDR3 size: 14 residues. Germline loops: CDR1 SGHTA, CDR2 FQGTGA. V was pared by 5 bases and J by 4 bases, with 14 bases between. This CDR3 is CASSLDTETYGYTF. The CDR3 DNA reads TGTGCCAGCAGCCTTGATACAGAGACCTATGGCTACACCTTC.

This clone was counted a few times. The rearrangement joins TRBV15 to TRBJ1-3; D call uncertain. The V gene's germline CDR1 is LNHNV and CDR2 YYDKDF (reference sequence). The germline V and J ends were trimmed by 0 bases and 0 bases, with 9 bases remaining between them. The CDR3 consists of 16 residues. The CDR3 protein is CATSRDRSTSGNTIYF. The DNA of the CDR3 is TGTGCCACCAGCAGAGATCGGAGCACCTCTGGAAACACCATATATTTT.